The clone carrying this T cell receptor beta chain was seen only a few times. The antigen remains unidentified. The sample belongs to a study of blood T cells in healthy people across ages. Study observations and caveats: Since the PBMCs were unsorted, naive and antigen-experienced cells could not be conclusively compared.

Sample-barcoded 5' priming and a J-beta primer mix drove a second PCR of about 6 to 12 cycles. TCRdb re-called the 5' RACE reads through MiXCR, storing one row per CDR3 protein. The table lists about 780,000 distinct CDR3 sequences, less than 60% of them singletons. Sequencing was performed on blood. The sequence came from a man older than 75 in good health.

CDR3 coding DNA: TGCAGCGCCCTTACAGGGGGCGGGGAGACCCAGTACTTC. Protein: CSALTGGGETQYF. The chain employs TRBV29-1 and TRBJ2-5, with TRBD1 matching over 9 bases. V was pared by 7 bases and J by 5 bases, with 8 bases of the junction left unmatched. Germline assignment: CDR1 SQVTM and CDR2 ANQGSEA. The CDR3 runs to 13 residues. The full variable domain, its missing parts supplied by reference TRBV29-1 and TRBJ2-5, is SAVISQKPSRDICQRGTSLTIQCQVDSQVTMMFWYRQQPGQSLTLIATANQGSEATYESGFVIDKFPISRPNLTFSTLTVSNMSPEDSSIYLCSALTGGGETQYFGPGTRLLVL.